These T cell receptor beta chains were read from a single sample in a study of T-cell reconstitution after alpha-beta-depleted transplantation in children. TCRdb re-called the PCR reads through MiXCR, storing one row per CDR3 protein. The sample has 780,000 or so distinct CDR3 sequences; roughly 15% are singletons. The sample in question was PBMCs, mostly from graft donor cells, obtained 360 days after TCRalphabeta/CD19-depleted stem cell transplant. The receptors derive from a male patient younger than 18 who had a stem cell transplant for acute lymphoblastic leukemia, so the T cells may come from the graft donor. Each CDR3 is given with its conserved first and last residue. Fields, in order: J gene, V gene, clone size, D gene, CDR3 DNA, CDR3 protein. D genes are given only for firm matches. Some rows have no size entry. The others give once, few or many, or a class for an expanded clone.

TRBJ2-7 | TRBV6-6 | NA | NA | TGTGCCAGCAACAACAGGGCCCCCGGGGAGCAGTACTTC | CASNNRAPGEQYF
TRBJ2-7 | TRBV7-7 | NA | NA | TGTGCCAGCAGCTTAGCGTTCTCTGGCGAGCAGTACTTC | CASSLAFSGEQYF
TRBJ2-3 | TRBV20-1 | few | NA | TGCAGTGCTAGGGAGTTGGGCGGGCTCACAGATACGCAGTATTTT | CSARELGGLTDTQYF
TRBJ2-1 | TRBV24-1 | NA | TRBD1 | TGTGCCACTCAAGGGCGGGACAGGCCGAATGAGCAGTTCTTC | CATQGRDRPNEQFF
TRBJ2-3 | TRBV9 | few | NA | TGTGCCAGCAGCGTAGGGGGGATTGATACGCAGTATTTT | CASSVGGIDTQYF
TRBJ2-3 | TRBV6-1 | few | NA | TGTGCCAGCAGACCCGTCGGGGCTGAAGATACGCAGTATTTT | CASRPVGAEDTQYF
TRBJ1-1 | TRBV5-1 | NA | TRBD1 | TGCGCCAGCAGCTTACCAGGGGGGCGTGACACTGAAGCTTTCTTT | CASSLPGGRDTEAFF
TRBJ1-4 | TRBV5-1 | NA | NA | TGCGCCAGCCCGGGAGGGGCCACTAATGAAAAACTGTTTTTT | CASPGGATNEKLFF
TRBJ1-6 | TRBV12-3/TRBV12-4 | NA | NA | TGTGCCAGCAGTTCGCAGGGCAGGGGATCCGGGTCACCCCTCCACTTT | CASSSQGRGSGSPLHF
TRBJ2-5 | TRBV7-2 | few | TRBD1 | TGTGCCAGCAGCTTCCTAGTTTGGACAGGGCAAGAGACCCAGTACTTC | CASSFLVWTGQETQYF
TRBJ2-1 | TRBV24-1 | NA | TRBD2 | TGTGCCACCAGTCATGGGAGGGGCGATGAGCAGTTCTTC | CATSHGRGDEQFF
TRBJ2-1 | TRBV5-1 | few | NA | TGCGCCAGCAGCTTCCCGAACCCCATAGTCAATGAGCAGTTCTTC | CASSFPNPIVNEQFF
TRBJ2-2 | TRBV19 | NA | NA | TGTGCCAGTAGTCCCTTCTCTGGGTCCGGGGAGCTGTTTTTT | CASSPFSGSGELFF
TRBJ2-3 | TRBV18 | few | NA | TGTGCCACCTCACCGAGAGGCACAGATACGCAGTATTTT | CATSPRGTDTQYF
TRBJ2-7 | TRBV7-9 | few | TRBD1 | TGTGCCAGCAGCTTAGGCGTCCGGGACAGGGGCTACGAGCAGTACTTC | CASSLGVRDRGYEQYF
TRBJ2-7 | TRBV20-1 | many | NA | TGCAGTGCTAGAGAGGGTCGGATCTCCTACGAGCAGTACTTC | CSAREGRISYEQYF
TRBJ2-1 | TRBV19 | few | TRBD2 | TGTGCCAGTAGTGGGGCTAGCGGGAGTAACTACAATGAGCAGTTCTTC | CASSGASGSNYNEQFF
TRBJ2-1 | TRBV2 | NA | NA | TGTGCCAGCAGATCCCCCAGAGGTAGAAATGAGCAGTTCTTC | CASRSPRGRNEQFF